This TCR beta chain originates from a study of T cell responses to AZD1222 COVID-19 vaccine. Findings and limits, study-wide: Spike-specific TCR breadth and depth went up after people got two AZD1222 doses. Targets within unmutated variant regions were reportedly found for nearly half of spike-specific TCRs. Seropositivity was recorded at baseline in only a handful of AZD1222 recipients.

A word on this clone: The antigen is unknown.

With V trimmed by 4 bases and J by 3 bases, 4 bases remained unmatched. Germline CDR1 is SGHRS and CDR2 is YFSETQ. The CDR3 totals 15 residues. Here immunoSEQ multiplex PCR was the method, and the copy in TCRdb shows in-frame clones only, minus some. The sample lists around 100,000 clones; roughly 88% were seen once. The clonotype comes from an adult in good health. The rearrangement joins TRBV5-1 to TRBJ2-3, with 11 bases that match TRBD2. Material: peripheral blood, obtained on day 0 of AZD1222 vaccination. The DNA of the CDR3 is TGCGCCAGCAGCCCGGGGACTAGCGGAACAGATACGCAGTATTTT. It is translated as CASSPGTSGTDTQYF.